This entry features one T cell receptor beta chain sequence. The sample is drawn from a study of blood T cell repertoires in COVID-19. Study information: T cells, B-cell-depleted T cells, or PBMCs provided the cDNA or gDNA that served as material.

Seattle enrolled patients during active infection and tracked them longitudinally. Authors' analysis steps: Quantification of nucleated cells was approximated via reference gene primer amplification. TCRdb keeps only in-frame clones here, not all; method: immunoSEQ multiplex PCR. The DNA was the basis for D and trimming; V, J and clone size are from that table. The sample holds 350,000 or so clones, around 87% seen once. Germline V lookup: CDR1 SGHVS, CDR2 FQNEAQ. The ends lost 8 bases at V and 7 bases at J; junction bases unmatched: 8. The CDR3 length is 13 residues. This clonotype was obtained from a woman younger than 45 with COVID-19, enrolled during active disease. Sequenced sample: peripheral blood. The chain is built from TRBV7-8 and TRBJ2-3, with 8 positions matching TRBD2. In DNA form, the CDR3 reads TGTGCCAGCTGGGGCGGGAGGTCGAATACGCAGTATTTT. It is translated as CASWGGRSNTQYF.